Listed below are T cell receptor beta chains from one sample, sequenced in a study of blood T cell repertoires in COVID-19. Produced via immunoSEQ multiplex PCR; TCRdb's table is partial and in-frame only. The sample includes tens of thousands of clones, just over 85% of them seen just once. Sequenced material: peripheral blood. Receptors originate from a man in his forties or fifties with active COVID-19. The CDR3 runs from the conserved cysteine through the conserved F or W. Fields, in order: J gene, D gene, V gene, clone size, CDR3 DNA, CDR3 protein. The D gene is left open where the match is weak. A clone size is listed for some rows: how often the clone was seen (once, few, many), or a class if it is expanded.

j_call: TRBJ1-4
d_call: TRBD1
v_call: TRBV7-9
clone_size: NA
cdr3_nt: TGTGCCAGCAGTTCCCTACAGGGGGCGGTTACGGAAAAACTGTTTTTT
cdr3_aa: CASSSLQGAVTEKLFF

j_call: TRBJ1-2
d_call: TRBD1
v_call: TRBV14
clone_size: NA
cdr3_nt: TGTGCCAGCAGCCCCACAGGGGGCTACTATGGCTACACCTTC
cdr3_aa: CASSPTGGYYGYTF

j_call: TRBJ2-3
d_call: TRBD2
v_call: TRBV19
clone_size: NA
cdr3_nt: TGTGCCAGTAGTACCGGGACTAGCGGGAGGGCCGGAGATACGCAGTATTTT
cdr3_aa: CASSTGTSGRAGDTQYF

j_call: TRBJ2-1
d_call: NA
v_call: TRBV19
clone_size: NA
cdr3_nt: TGTGCCAGTACTGGGGGGTACAATGAGCAGTTCTTC
cdr3_aa: CASTGGYNEQFF

j_call: TRBJ2-2
d_call: NA
v_call: TRBV19
clone_size: few
cdr3_nt: TGTGCCAGTAGTATGACAGTCGCCGGGGAGCTGTTTTTT
cdr3_aa: CASSMTVAGELFF

j_call: TRBJ2-1
d_call: TRBD2
v_call: TRBV25-1
clone_size: NA
cdr3_nt: TGTGCCAGCAGTGGACGGACTAGCGGGGGGTTCTACAATGAGCAGTTCTTC
cdr3_aa: CASSGRTSGGFYNEQFF

j_call: TRBJ2-1
d_call: NA
v_call: TRBV5-8
clone_size: NA
cdr3_nt: TGTGCCAGCAGCATTCCTAGCGGAGGGGGGAATGAGCAGTTCTTC
cdr3_aa: CASSIPSGGGNEQFF

j_call: TRBJ1-5
d_call: NA
v_call: TRBV18
clone_size: NA
cdr3_nt: TGTGCCAGCTCACCCGATGAGGGACACGTTAGCAATCAGCCCCAGCATTTT
cdr3_aa: CASSPDEGHVSNQPQHF

j_call: TRBJ2-3
d_call: TRBD1
v_call: TRBV5-1
clone_size: NA
cdr3_nt: TGCGCCAGCAGCTTGACAGGGGACGATGCAGATACGCAGTATTTT
cdr3_aa: CASSLTGDDADTQYF

j_call: TRBJ2-7
d_call: TRBD1
v_call: TRBV9
clone_size: NA
cdr3_nt: TGTGCCAGCAGCGCGCCCCCGACAGGGAAGACGAGCGAGCAGTACTTC
cdr3_aa: CASSAPPTGKTSEQYF

j_call: TRBJ1-1
d_call: NA
v_call: TRBV2
clone_size: NA
cdr3_nt: TGTGCCAGCAGTGAATGGGGGGGACTGAACACTGAAGCTTTCTTT
cdr3_aa: CASSEWGGLNTEAFF

j_call: TRBJ2-2
d_call: TRBD1
v_call: TRBV5-1
clone_size: NA
cdr3_nt: TGCGCCAGCAGCTGGACAGGGGGTGGCGGGGAGCTGTTTTTT
cdr3_aa: CASSWTGGGGELFF

j_call: TRBJ1-5
d_call: NA
v_call: TRBV29-1
clone_size: NA
cdr3_nt: TGCAGCGTCGGGGATCAGCCCCAGCATTTT
cdr3_aa: CSVGDQPQHF

j_call: TRBJ2-3
d_call: NA
v_call: TRBV25-1
clone_size: NA
cdr3_nt: TGTGCCAGCCTCCCTGGGGGCAGCCGCACAGATACGCAGTATTTT
cdr3_aa: CASLPGGSRTDTQYF

j_call: TRBJ2-7
d_call: NA
v_call: TRBV7-9
clone_size: NA
cdr3_nt: TGTGCCAGCAGCCGTTCCTACGAGCAGTACTTC
cdr3_aa: CASSRSYEQYF

j_call: TRBJ2-1
d_call: NA
v_call: TRBV3-1/TRBV3-2
clone_size: NA
cdr3_nt: TGTGCCAGCACCCCAACGGGTAGTTTCAGTGAGCAGTTCTTC
cdr3_aa: CASTPTGSFSEQFF

j_call: TRBJ2-2
d_call: TRBD1
v_call: TRBV7-2
clone_size: many
cdr3_nt: TGTGCCAGCAGCTGGGGACAGGGGGCCGGGGAGCTGTTTTTT
cdr3_aa: CASSWGQGAGELFF

j_call: TRBJ2-3
d_call: TRBD1
v_call: TRBV27
clone_size: NA
cdr3_nt: TGTGCCAGCAGTTTAAGGGTCGGGCGGACAGGGGGCTTGACAGATACGCAGTATTTT
cdr3_aa: CASSLRVGRTGGLTDTQYF

j_call: TRBJ1-2
d_call: NA
v_call: TRBV5-4
clone_size: NA
cdr3_nt: TGTGCCAGCACCCGGGGGGGGACTTATGGCTACACCTTC
cdr3_aa: CASTRGGTYGYTF

j_call: TRBJ1-2
d_call: TRBD1
v_call: TRBV10-3
clone_size: few
cdr3_nt: TGTGCCATCGGTGGGGACAGGGCTAACTATGGCTACACCTTC
cdr3_aa: CAIGGDRANYGYTF

j_call: TRBJ1-2
d_call: TRBD1
v_call: TRBV5-4
clone_size: once
cdr3_nt: TGTGCCAGCAGCCCCCGGACAGGGGACGGCTATGGCTACACCTTC
cdr3_aa: CASSPRTGDGYGYTF

j_call: TRBJ1-4
d_call: NA
v_call: TRBV5-6
clone_size: NA
cdr3_nt: TGTGCCAGCAGCTTGGCGAACAGGGCTAATGAAAAACTGTTTTTT
cdr3_aa: CASSLANRANEKLFF

j_call: TRBJ2-1
d_call: TRBD1
v_call: TRBV11-3
clone_size: NA
cdr3_nt: TGTGCCAGCAGTTCAACAGGGGACTCCTACAATGAGCAGTTCTTC
cdr3_aa: CASSSTGDSYNEQFF

j_call: TRBJ2-2
d_call: TRBD1
v_call: TRBV9
clone_size: NA
cdr3_nt: TGTGCCAGCAGCGCTACAGGGGCGAACACCGGGGAGCTGTTTTTT
cdr3_aa: CASSATGANTGELFF

j_call: TRBJ2-2
d_call: NA
v_call: TRBV5-8
clone_size: NA
cdr3_nt: TGTGCCAGCAGCACCGGGAAGGTTTCAAACACCGGGGAGCTGTTTTTT
cdr3_aa: CASSTGKVSNTGELFF

j_call: TRBJ1-6
d_call: NA
v_call: TRBV3-1/TRBV3-2
clone_size: once
cdr3_nt: TGTGCCAGCAGCCCCTATCCCGGGATCCTAAATTCACCCCTCCACTTT
cdr3_aa: CASSPYPGILNSPLHF

j_call: TRBJ1-5
d_call: NA
v_call: TRBV3-1/TRBV3-2
clone_size: NA
cdr3_nt: TGTGCCAGCAGCCAAGAGGCGGGGTTTCAGCCCCAGCATTTT
cdr3_aa: CASSQEAGFQPQHF

j_call: TRBJ1-2
d_call: TRBD1
v_call: TRBV12-3/TRBV12-4
clone_size: NA
cdr3_nt: TGTGCCAGCAGTTTAGTGACAGGGGTTTACACCTTC
cdr3_aa: CASSLVTGVYTF

j_call: TRBJ1-6
d_call: NA
v_call: TRBV11-2
clone_size: NA
cdr3_nt: TGTGCCAGCAGCTTAGGGGCAAATTCACCCCTCCACTTT
cdr3_aa: CASSLGANSPLHF

j_call: TRBJ1-3
d_call: NA
v_call: TRBV28
clone_size: NA
cdr3_nt: TGTGCCAGCAGTTTAGGCGGACTCCCAAACACCATATATTTT
cdr3_aa: CASSLGGLPNTIYF

j_call: TRBJ2-5
d_call: TRBD2
v_call: TRBV6-5
clone_size: NA
cdr3_nt: TGTGCCAGTATTAGCGGGTCGTTCGAAGAGACCCAGTACTTC
cdr3_aa: CASISGSFEETQYF

j_call: TRBJ2-1
d_call: TRBD2
v_call: TRBV5-1
clone_size: once
cdr3_nt: TGCGCCAGCAGCTTGGCACTAGCGGGGGGGCAAGACAATGAGCAGTTCTTC
cdr3_aa: CASSLALAGGQDNEQFF

j_call: TRBJ2-2
d_call: TRBD2
v_call: TRBV27
clone_size: few
cdr3_nt: TGTGCCAGCAGTCTCCGACTAGCGGGAACCGGGGAGCTGTTTTTT
cdr3_aa: CASSLRLAGTGELFF

j_call: TRBJ2-7
d_call: NA
v_call: TRBV4-2
clone_size: NA
cdr3_nt: TGTGCCAGCAGCCCCTCCGAAGGTGGCAGGTACGAGCAGTACTTC
cdr3_aa: CASSPSEGGRYEQYF

j_call: TRBJ1-2
d_call: NA
v_call: TRBV29-1
clone_size: NA
cdr3_nt: TGCAGCGTTGAATTGGGCAGGGGATACTATGGCTACACCTTC
cdr3_aa: CSVELGRGYYGYTF

j_call: TRBJ1-6
d_call: NA
v_call: TRBV5-1
clone_size: once
cdr3_nt: TGCGCCAGCAGCTTGGGTGGGGGCAGCAATTCACCCCTCCACTTT
cdr3_aa: CASSLGGGSNSPLHF

j_call: TRBJ1-4
d_call: NA
v_call: TRBV7-8
clone_size: once
cdr3_nt: TGTGCCAGCAGCTTAGTAGGGGTCAATGAAAAACTGTTTTTT
cdr3_aa: CASSLVGVNEKLFF

j_call: TRBJ2-1
d_call: NA
v_call: TRBV5-5
clone_size: NA
cdr3_nt: TGTGCCAGCAGCCTCACACGCCTCAATGAGCAGTTCTTC
cdr3_aa: CASSLTRLNEQFF

j_call: TRBJ1-5
d_call: NA
v_call: TRBV5-4
clone_size: few
cdr3_nt: TGTGCCAGCAGCTTGGGAGATCAGCCCCAGCATTTT
cdr3_aa: CASSLGDQPQHF

j_call: TRBJ1-2
d_call: TRBD1
v_call: TRBV7-2
clone_size: NA
cdr3_nt: TGTGCCAGCAGCCCGGGCGGGACAGGGGAAGGCTACACCTTC
cdr3_aa: CASSPGGTGEGYTF